This T cell receptor beta chain was identified during a study of CD8 T cells in ankylosing spondylitis. General study findings and limits: As reported, disease-linked clones showed significant enrichment in matched ankylosing spondylitis synovial fluid. A TCR beta motif of about 8 highly homologous variants seemed to mark ankylosing spondylitis blood. Clones that were linked to disease were CD8+ and were relatively rare in peripheral blood.

Worth noting for this clonotype: Its antigen is not identified.

It was by quantitative 5'-RACE with molecular barcodes that TCR beta libraries were made. TCRdb redid the calling of the 5' RACE reads with MiXCR, one entry per CDR3 protein. This sample has 150,000 to 200,000 distinct CDR3 sequences, with roughly 18% found just once. Between the trimmed V and J ends, which lost 4 bases and 4 bases, there was a span of 23 bases. The CDR3 is made up of 18 amino acids. Germline lookup yields CDR1 LGHNA and CDR2 YNFKEQ. Material: blood, either unsorted or a sorted T cell fraction (not recorded which). V is TRBV4-2 and J is TRBJ2-1; a weak D match, TRBD2 (5 bases). This clonotype was obtained from a male donor with ankylosing spondylitis or in good health (not recorded which). The CDR3 DNA follows: TGTGCCAGCAGCCCCGGACGTACGGGGTCGCTAGCATACAATGAGCAGTTCTTC. This gives the protein CASSPGRTGSLAYNEQFF.